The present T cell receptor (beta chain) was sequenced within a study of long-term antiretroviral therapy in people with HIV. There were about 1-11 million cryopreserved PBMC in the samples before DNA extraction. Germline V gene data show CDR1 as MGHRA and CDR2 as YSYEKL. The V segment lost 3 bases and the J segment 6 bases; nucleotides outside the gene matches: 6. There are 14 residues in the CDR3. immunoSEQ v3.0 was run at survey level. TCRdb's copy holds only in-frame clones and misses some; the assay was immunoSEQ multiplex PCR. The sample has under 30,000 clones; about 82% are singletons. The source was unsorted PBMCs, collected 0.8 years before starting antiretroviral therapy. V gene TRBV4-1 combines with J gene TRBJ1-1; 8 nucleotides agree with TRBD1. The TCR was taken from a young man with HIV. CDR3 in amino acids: CASSHPGQDPEAFF. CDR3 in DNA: TGCGCCAGCAGCCATCCGGGACAGGACCCTGAAGCTTTCTTT.